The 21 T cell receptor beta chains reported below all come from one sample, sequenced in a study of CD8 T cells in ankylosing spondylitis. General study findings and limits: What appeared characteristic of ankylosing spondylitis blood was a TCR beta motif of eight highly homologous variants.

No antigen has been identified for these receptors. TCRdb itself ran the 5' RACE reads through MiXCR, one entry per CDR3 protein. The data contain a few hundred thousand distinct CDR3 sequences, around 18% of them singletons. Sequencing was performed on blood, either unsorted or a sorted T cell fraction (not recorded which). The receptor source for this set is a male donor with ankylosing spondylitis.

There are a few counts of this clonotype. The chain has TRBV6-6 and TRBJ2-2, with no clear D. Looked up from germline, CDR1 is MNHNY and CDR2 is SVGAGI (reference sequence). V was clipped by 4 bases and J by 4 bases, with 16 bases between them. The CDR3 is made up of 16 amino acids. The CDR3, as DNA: TGTGCCAGCAGTTCCCACCCCTATGATTTCACCGGGGAGCTGTTTTTT. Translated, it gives CASSSHPYDFTGELFF.

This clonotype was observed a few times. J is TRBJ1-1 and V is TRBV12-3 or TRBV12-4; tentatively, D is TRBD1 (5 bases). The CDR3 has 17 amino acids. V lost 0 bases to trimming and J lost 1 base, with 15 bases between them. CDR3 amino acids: CASSLAGTPPRNTEAFF. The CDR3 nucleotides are TGTGCCAGCAGTTTAGCCGGGACGCCGCCGAGGAACACTGAAGCTTTCTTT.

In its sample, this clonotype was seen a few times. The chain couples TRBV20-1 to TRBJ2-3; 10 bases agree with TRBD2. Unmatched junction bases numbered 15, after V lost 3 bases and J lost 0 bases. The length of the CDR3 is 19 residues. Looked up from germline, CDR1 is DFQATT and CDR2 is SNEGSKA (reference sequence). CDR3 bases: TGCAGTGCTAGGGCCCCTTCTAGCGGGGGCCCGCGTAGCACAGATACGCAGTATTTT. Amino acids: CSARAPSSGGPRSTDTQYF.

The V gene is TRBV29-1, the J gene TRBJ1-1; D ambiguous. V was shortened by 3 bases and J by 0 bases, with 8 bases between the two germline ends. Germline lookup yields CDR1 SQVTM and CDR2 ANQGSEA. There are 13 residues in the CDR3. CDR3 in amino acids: CSVENGLNTEAFF. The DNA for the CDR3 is TGCAGCGTTGAGAACGGACTGAACACTGAAGCTTTCTTT.

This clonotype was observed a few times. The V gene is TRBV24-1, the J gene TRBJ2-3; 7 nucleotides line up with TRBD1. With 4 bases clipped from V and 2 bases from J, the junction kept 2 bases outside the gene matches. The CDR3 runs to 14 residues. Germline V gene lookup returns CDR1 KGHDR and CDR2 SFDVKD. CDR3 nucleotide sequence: TGTGCCACCAGTGAGGGACAGTACACAGATACGCAGTATTTT. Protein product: CATSEGQYTDTQYF.

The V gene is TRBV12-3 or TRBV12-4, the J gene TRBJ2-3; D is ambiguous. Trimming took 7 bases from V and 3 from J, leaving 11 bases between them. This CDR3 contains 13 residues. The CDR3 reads CASTTSGTDTQYF. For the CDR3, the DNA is TGTGCCAGCACCACCTCAGGAACAGATACGCAGTATTTT.

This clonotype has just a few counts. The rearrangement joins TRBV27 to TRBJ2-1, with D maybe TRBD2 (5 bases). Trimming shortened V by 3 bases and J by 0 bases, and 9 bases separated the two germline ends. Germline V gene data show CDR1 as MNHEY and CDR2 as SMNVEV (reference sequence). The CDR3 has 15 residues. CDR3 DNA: TGTGCCAGCAGTTTTTCTGGGAGCTCCTACAATGAGCAGTTCTTC. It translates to CASSFSGSSYNEQFF.

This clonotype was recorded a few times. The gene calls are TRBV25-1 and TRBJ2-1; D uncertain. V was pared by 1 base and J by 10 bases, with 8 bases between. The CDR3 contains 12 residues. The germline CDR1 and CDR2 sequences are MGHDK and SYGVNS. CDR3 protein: CASSESRREQFF. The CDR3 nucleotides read TGTGCCAGCAGTGAATCCCGGAGAGAGCAGTTCTTC.

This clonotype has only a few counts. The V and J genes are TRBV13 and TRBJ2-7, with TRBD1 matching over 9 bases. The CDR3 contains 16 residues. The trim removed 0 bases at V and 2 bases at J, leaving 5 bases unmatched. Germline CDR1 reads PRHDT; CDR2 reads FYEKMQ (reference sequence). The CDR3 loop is CASSLGPGQGAYEQYF. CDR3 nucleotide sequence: TGTGCCAGCAGCTTAGGCCCGGGACAGGGAGCCTACGAGCAGTACTTC.

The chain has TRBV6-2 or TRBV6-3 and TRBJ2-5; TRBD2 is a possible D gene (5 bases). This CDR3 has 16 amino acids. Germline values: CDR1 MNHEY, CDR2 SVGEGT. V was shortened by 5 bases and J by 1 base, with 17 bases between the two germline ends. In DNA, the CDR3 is TGTGCCAGCAGTCCGATAGCGTGGTCCCTCCAAGAGACCCAGTACTTC. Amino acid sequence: CASSPIAWSLQETQYF.

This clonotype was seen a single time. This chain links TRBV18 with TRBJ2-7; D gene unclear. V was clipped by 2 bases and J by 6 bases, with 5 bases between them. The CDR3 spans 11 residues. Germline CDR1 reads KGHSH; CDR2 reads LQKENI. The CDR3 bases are TGTGCCAGCTCACCAGGGTCCGAGCAGTACTTC. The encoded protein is CASSPGSEQYF.

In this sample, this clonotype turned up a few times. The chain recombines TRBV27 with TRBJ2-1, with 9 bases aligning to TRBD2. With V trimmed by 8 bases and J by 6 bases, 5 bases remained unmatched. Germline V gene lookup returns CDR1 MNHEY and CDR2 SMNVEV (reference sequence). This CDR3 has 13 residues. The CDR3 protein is CASLGTSRNEQFF. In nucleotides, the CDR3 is TGTGCCAGCCTCGGGACTAGCCGCAATGAGCAGTTCTTC.

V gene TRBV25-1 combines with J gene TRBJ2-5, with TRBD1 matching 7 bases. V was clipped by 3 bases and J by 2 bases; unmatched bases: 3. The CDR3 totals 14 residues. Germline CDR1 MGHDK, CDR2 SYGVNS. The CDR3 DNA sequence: TGTGCCAGCAGTGACGACAGGGTGCAAGAGACCCAGTACTTC. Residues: CASSDDRVQETQYF.

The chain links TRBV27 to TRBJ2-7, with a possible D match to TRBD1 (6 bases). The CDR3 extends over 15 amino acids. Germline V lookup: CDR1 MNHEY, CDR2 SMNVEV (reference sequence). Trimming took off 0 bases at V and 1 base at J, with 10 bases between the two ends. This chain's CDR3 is CASSLSQGLSYEQYF. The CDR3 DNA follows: TGTGCCAGCAGTTTATCACAGGGCCTATCCTACGAGCAGTACTTC.

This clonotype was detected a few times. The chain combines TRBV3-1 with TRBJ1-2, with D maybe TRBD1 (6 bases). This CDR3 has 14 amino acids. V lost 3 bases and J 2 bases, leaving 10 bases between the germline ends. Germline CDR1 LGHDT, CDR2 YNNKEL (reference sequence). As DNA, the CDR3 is TGTGCCAGCAGCCACAGGGGATTAAACTATGGCTACACCTTC. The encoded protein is CASSHRGLNYGYTF.

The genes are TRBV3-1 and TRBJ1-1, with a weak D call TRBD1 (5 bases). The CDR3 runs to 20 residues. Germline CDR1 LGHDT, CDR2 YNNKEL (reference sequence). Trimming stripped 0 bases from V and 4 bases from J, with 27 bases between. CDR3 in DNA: TGTGCCAGCAGCCAAGAGTCCATGATTCTGCAGGGCGGTTCAGGCACTGAAGCTTTCTTT. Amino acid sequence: CASSQESMILQGGSGTEAFF.

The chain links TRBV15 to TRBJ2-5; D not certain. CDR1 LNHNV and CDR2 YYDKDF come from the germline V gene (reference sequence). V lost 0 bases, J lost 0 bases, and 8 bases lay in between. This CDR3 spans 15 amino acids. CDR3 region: CATSREGIHQETQYF. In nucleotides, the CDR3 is TGTGCCACCAGCAGAGAGGGCATTCACCAAGAGACCCAGTACTTC.

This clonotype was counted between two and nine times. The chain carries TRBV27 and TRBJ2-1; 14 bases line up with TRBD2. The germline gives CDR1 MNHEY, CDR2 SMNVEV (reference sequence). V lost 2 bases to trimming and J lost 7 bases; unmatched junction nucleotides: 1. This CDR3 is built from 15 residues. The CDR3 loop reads CASSLGTSGRNEQFF. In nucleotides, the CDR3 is TGTGCCAGCAGTTTAGGGACTAGCGGGAGAAATGAGCAGTTCTTC.

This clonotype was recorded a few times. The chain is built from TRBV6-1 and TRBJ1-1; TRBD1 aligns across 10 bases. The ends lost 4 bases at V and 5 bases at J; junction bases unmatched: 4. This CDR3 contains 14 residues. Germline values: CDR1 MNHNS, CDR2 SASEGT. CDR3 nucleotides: TGTGCCAGCAGTGGGCCGGACAGGGGGACTGAAGCTTTCTTT. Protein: CASSGPDRGTEAFF.

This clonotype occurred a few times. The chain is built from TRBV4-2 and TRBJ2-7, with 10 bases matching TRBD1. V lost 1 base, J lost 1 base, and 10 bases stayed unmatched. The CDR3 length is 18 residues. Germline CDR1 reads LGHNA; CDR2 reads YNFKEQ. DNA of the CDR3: TGTGCCAGCAGCCAAGCCTCAGGTGGGACAGGGGTGTCCTACGAGCAGTACTTC. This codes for CASSQASGGTGVSYEQYF.

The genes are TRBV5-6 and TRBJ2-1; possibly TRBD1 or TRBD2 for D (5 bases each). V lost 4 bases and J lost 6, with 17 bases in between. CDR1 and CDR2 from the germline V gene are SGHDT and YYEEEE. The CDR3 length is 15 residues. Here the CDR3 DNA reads TGTGCCAGCAGCCCCTCCTGGGGGTTCGGCAATGAGCAGTTCTTC. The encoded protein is CASSPSWGFGNEQFF.